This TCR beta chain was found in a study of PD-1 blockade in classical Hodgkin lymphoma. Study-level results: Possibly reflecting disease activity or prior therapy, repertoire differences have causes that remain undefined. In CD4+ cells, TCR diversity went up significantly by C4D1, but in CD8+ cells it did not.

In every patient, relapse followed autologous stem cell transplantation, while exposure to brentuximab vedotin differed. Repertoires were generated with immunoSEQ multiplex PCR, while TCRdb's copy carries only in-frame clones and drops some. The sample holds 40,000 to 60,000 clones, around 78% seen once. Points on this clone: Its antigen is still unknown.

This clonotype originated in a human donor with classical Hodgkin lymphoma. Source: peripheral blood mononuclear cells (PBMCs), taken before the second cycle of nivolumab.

The CDR3 is CASSSRGRDEAFF. In DNA, the CDR3 is TGTGCCAGCAGCTCCCGGGGGCGGGATGAAGCTTTCTTT. The chain carries TRBV7-9 and TRBJ1-1; D is perhaps TRBD1 (6 bases). V lost 4 bases and J lost 7, with 13 bases in between. Germline assignment: CDR1 SEHNR and CDR2 FQNEAQ (reference sequence). CDR3 length equals 13 residues.